This is a list of T cell receptor beta chains from one sample in a study of cytomegalovirus exposure and HLA in healthy donors. Clones were read by immunoSEQ multiplex PCR, and TCRdb kept only the in-frame ones, dropping some. The sample includes some 200,000 clones, just under 80% of them seen just once. The sample consisted of PBMCs. These receptors were obtained from a female donor in good health and CMV-seronegative. Both conserved end residues are part of each CDR3. The D gene is left open where the match is weak. Clone size is shown for a subset of rows, as once, few, many or a class of expanded clone.

>14|TRBJ2-4|.|TRBD1|TRBV11-3
TGTGCCAGCAGCCGCGACAGGGGTGGTGACATTCAGTACTTC
CASSRDRGGDIQYF
>13|TRBJ2-7|.|.|TRBV18
TGTGCCAGCTCACCGGAGGTAACTCACGAGCAGTACTTC
CASSPEVTHEQYF
>14|TRBJ2-7|.|.|TRBV2
TGTGCCAGCAGCCCTGGACAGTACCCCTACGAGCAGTACTTC
CASSPGQYPYEQYF
>14|TRBJ1-2|few|.|TRBV7-9
TGTGCCAGCAGCTCCGACAGGACGAACTATGGCTACACCTTC
CASSSDRTNYGYTF
>15|TRBJ2-1|.|.|TRBV11-3
TGTGCCAGCAGCTTAGGGGCAGGCTACAACAATGAGCAGTTCTTC
CASSLGAGYNNEQFF
>17|TRBJ2-7|.|TRBD1|TRBV5-1
TGCGCCAGCAGCTTGCGGACAACAGGGGCCTACACCTACGAGCAGTACTTC
CASSLRTTGAYTYEQYF
>13|TRBJ1-2|.|.|TRBV6-6
TGTGCCAGCAGTTACTCCCGGAGTTATGGCTACACCTTC
CASSYSRSYGYTF
>13|TRBJ2-5|once|TRBD2|TRBV6-1
TGTGCCAGCAGACTAGCGGATAAAGAGACCCAGTACTTC
CASRLADKETQYF
>13|TRBJ2-7|.|TRBD2|TRBV28
TGTGCCAGCAGCCTGGGAGGGCGATCCGAGCAGTACTTC
CASSLGGRSEQYF
>15|TRBJ1-2|.|.|TRBV5-5
TGTGCCAGCAGCTTGGGGCAGGCCTCCTGGTACGGCTACACCTTC
CASSLGQASWYGYTF
>15|TRBJ1-4|.|.|TRBV9
TGTGCCAGCAGCGTAACCGGTGACGTCGGGGAAAAACTGTTTTTT
CASSVTGDVGEKLFF
>15|TRBJ2-1|.|TRBD2|TRBV9
TGTGCCAGCAGCGTAGGCAATAGCGGGAGTGGTGAGCAGTTCTTC
CASSVGNSGSGEQFF
>14|TRBJ1-4|.|TRBD1|TRBV5-1
TGCGCCAGCAGCGGACAGGGAGAAAATGAAAAACTGTTTTTT
CASSGQGENEKLFF
>13|TRBJ1-5|.|.|TRBV6-1
TGTGCCAGTACCACGAGGGGGAATCAGCCCCAGCATTTT
CASTTRGNQPQHF
>12|TRBJ1-1|.|.|TRBV2
TGTGCCAGCAGTGCACTTGGCACTGAAGCTTTCTTT
CASSALGTEAFF
>14|TRBJ2-1|.|TRBD1|TRBV2
TGTGCCAGCAGTGAGGACAGGGGAATTAATGAGCAGTTCTTC
CASSEDRGINEQFF
>16|TRBJ1-4|.|TRBD1|TRBV4-1
TGCGCCAGCAGCCAGGGACAGGGGGCGTATAATGAAAAACTGTTTTTT
CASSQGQGAYNEKLFF
>13|TRBJ2-7|.|TRBD1|TRBV30
TGTGCCTGGAGTACCGGGACAGGGGGCGAGCAGTACTTC
CAWSTGTGGEQYF
>11|TRBJ2-7|.|.|TRBV6-1
TGTGCCACAGAGACAGCCTACGAGCAGTACTTC
CATETAYEQYF
>12|TRBJ1-2|.|.|TRBV6-1
TGTGCCAGCAGTTCCCCGAGAAGCGGCTACACCTTC
CASSSPRSGYTF
>20|TRBJ2-6|.|.|TRBV5-5
TGTGCCAGCAGCTACCCCCACCATCCGGGGTCCTTCTCTGGGGCCAACGTCCTGACTTTC
CASSYPHHPGSFSGANVLTF
>14|TRBJ1-2|.|.|TRBV5-1
TGCGCCAGCAGCTTGGACAGTCCTAACTATGGCTACACCTTC
CASSLDSPNYGYTF
>13|TRBJ2-3|.|.|TRBV18
TGTGCCAGCTCCGGGTCAGCGCCAGATACGCAGTATTTT
CASSGSAPDTQYF
>16|TRBJ2-1|.|TRBD1|TRBV18
TGTGCCAGCTCACCATGGGCAGGGGGCGCCTACAATGAGCAGTTCTTC
CASSPWAGGAYNEQFF
>15|TRBJ1-1|.|.|TRBV27
TGTGCCAGCAGCCGAAGGGGGATCGGGGACACTGAAGCTTTCTTT
CASSRRGIGDTEAFF
>14|TRBJ1-1|once|.|TRBV11-3
TGTGCCAGCAGCCCAGTAAGCGTGAACACTGAAGCTTTCTTT
CASSPVSVNTEAFF
>14|TRBJ1-1|.|.|TRBV7-3
TGTGCCAGCAGCTTAAGAGCGGGGAACACTGAAGCTTTCTTT
CASSLRAGNTEAFF
>15|TRBJ2-7|.|TRBD2|TRBV7-2
TGTGCCAGCAGCTTAAGAAGCGGGGCCTTGGGGGAGCAGTACTTC
CASSLRSGALGEQYF